This T cell receptor (beta chain) was identified during a study of cytomegalovirus exposure and HLA in healthy donors. Study context: Earlier, 200 million or so T cells were analyzed, and fewer than 120 million unique TCR beta sequences were found among them. Overall study results and limits: Some TCR beta chains (164 of them) were listed as cytomegalovirus-associated. Analyses of presence and absence presupposed an approximately uniform sequencing depth across donors. An apparent linkage of common viral pathogens to several of the most significant clusters emerged in a later analysis.

Germline trimming cut 5 bases from V and 0 bases from J; bases unmatched to any gene: 8. The CDR3 extends over 16 amino acids. Germline CDR1 SGHAT, CDR2 FQNNGV. Primers for the PCR totalled 60 Vbeta and 13 Jbeta. TCRdb's table, derived via immunoSEQ multiplex PCR, lists solely in-frame clones and lacks some. The sample lists about 40,000 clones, 50% seen once, with around 10% in the top ten. As for this clone: The antigen is not known.

The rearrangement joins TRBV11-2 to TRBJ2-7, with TRBD2 matching over 9 bases. Source material: PBMCs. The TCR sequence derives from a human donor in good health. The CDR3, as DNA: TGTGCCAGCAGCCCCTTGAAGCGGGAGGCCTCCTACGAGCAGTACTTC. This sequence encodes CASSPLKREASYEQYF.